This T cell receptor beta chain derives from a study of identical twins (dated by TCRdb to 2016 to 2017). Regarding the study in general: To test whether fetal clonotypes persist, the study used deep sequencing on TCR alpha and beta repertoires from monozygotic twins, unrelated adults of various ages, and cord blood. Replicate twin experiments were performed at different times using different library preparation protocols to rule out contamination.

Trimmed from V: 7 bases; trimmed from J: 5 bases; junction bases lacking a gene match: 5. The CDR3 runs 14 residues from the cysteine to the phenylalanine. The CDR3 DNA has 42 bases and is translated from base 1. The germline V gene yields KGHDR for CDR1 and SFDVKD for CDR2. General findings and caveats noted by the study authors: Invariant T cells such as MAIT and iNKT could partly confound zero-insertion analyses, though diverse VJ usage argued against this for most clonotypes. Abundant cord blood beta clonotypes had fewer insertions, young adult naive repertoires showed a similar but weaker trend, and memory repertoires showed no such trend. Compared with coincidental sharing between unrelated individuals, out-of-frame TCR alpha sequences shared between twins showed an excess of sequences with low generation probability. The excess sharing between twins in beta out-of-frame sequences was weaker because fewer shared sequences reduced the signal-to-noise ratio. Recombination models systematically underestimated out-of-frame TCR alpha sharing in monozygotic twins but agreed with sharing between unrelated individuals. Because the same donors could not be followed over many years, conclusions were based on cross-sectional statistical analysis.

This clonotype was seen more than once but under ten times. Its antigen has not been determined. It has no much larger one-base neighbor in the sample; base qualities were not kept. Only healthy Caucasian donors were included. The twin cohort comprised three pairs of female monozygotic twins, all aged roughly 18 to 30 years. Peripheral blood mononuclear cells were used as the source from which RNA for TCR libraries was isolated. Libraries were constructed by 5' RACE. The sequencing machine was an Illumina HiSeq 2000. Template switching introduced a universal primer binding site; the final cDNA contained a unique molecular identifier, enabling accurate counting of TCR cDNA molecules. Specific primers in the conserved constant-segment region were used to synthesize first-strand cDNA for TCR alpha and beta chains. Each cDNA library was double barcoded, with a SMART-Mk sample barcode plus Illumina barcodes, to control for contamination. TruSeq adapter sequences and Illumina sample barcodes were added in two successive PCR steps. Sequencing of the TCR alpha and beta cDNA libraries was done on the Illumina HiSeq platform using custom primers. In the source study's methods: Unique molecular identifiers were extracted from raw reads with MiGEC, and CDR3 positions were determined with MiXCR. For each individual, recombination models were inferred using an EM algorithm with the repgenHMM and IGoR tools. The analysis of shared clonotypes was done with the tcR package in R, with sharing normalized by the product of cloneset sizes. To study raw recombination free of thymic and clonal selection effects, out-of-frame nonproductive sequences were analyzed. Using fastp at Q25 and MiXCR, TCRdb reprocessed the public reads and kept productive beta chains. Records with the same CDR3 protein are collapsed into one entry carrying the most frequent genes and DNA. V and J calls and clone size were set by TCRdb, not the authors. For this sample the table gives about 890,000 distinct CDR3 sequences, of which approximately 13% were detected only once. Roughly 1.6% of the sample belongs to the ten largest clones.

These data are also associated with another study on yellow fever vaccine responses in identical twins. That second publication adds: The authors reported that the T cell response to vaccination in identical twins appeared partly convergent and partly personalized. In the study, vaccine-responding T cell clones were precisely tracked in identical twins.

The sequenced sample was PBMCs. The rearrangement combines TRBV24-1 with TRBJ2-2; 8 bases in the middle match TRBD1. This receptor was taken from a woman younger than 30 in good health. CDR3 loop: CATRPNRGTGELFF. Here is the DNA: TGTGCCACCAGACCTAACAGGGGGACCGGGGAGCTGTTTTTT.